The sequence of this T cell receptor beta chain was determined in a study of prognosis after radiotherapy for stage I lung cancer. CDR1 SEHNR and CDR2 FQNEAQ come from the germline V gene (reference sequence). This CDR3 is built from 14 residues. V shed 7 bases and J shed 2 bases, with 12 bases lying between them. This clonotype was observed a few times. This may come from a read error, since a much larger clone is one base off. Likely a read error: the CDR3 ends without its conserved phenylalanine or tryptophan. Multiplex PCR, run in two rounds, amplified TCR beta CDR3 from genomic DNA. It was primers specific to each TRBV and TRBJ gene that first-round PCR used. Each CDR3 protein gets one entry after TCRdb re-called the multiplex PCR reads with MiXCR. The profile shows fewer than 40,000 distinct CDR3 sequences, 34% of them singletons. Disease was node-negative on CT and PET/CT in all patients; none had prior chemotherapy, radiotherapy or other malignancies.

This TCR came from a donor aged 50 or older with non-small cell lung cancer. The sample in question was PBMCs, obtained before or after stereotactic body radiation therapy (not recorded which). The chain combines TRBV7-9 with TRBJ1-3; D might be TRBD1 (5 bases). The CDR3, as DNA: TGTGCCAGCAACTCAGGACAACCTGGAAACACCATATATCTT. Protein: CASNSGQPGNTIYL.